This paragraph covers one TCR beta chain sequence. The target antigen is unknown. This CDR3 contains 13 residues. V lost 4 bases, J lost 7 bases, and 11 bases lay in between. The sample is drawn from a study of T-cell memory formation after mild COVID-19. Regarding the study as a whole: Largely, contracting CD4+ clones fell within CM and EM, and contracting CD8+ clones within EMRA. Clones contracting across day 15 to 85 had a balanced CD4/CD8 profile; later expanding clones leaned CD4+.

Via MiXCR, TCRdb re-called the 5' RACE reads, giving one row per CDR3 protein. The sample comprises fewer than 600,000 distinct CDR3 sequences, less than 25% of which are singletons, and 7% to 9% rests with the top ten. This receptor was identified in an adult woman who had mild COVID-19 (a few samples of this study predate the infection). Cell type and time point are not known. This chain uses TRBV12-3 or TRBV12-4 with TRBJ2-1, with TRBD2 as a possible D gene (6 bases). Sequences were obtained from PBMCs or a T cell subset sorted from them (not recorded which). The CDR3 loop reads CASSSNLANEQFF. In DNA form, the CDR3 reads TGTGCCAGCAGTTCCAATCTAGCGAATGAGCAGTTCTTC.